These 24 T cell receptor beta chains originate from one sample sequenced in a study of PD-L1 blockade in urothelial cancer. The method was immunoSEQ multiplex PCR; TCRdb's version includes in-frame clones alone and lacks a portion of them. Among tens of thousands of clones listed, about 84% were seen once. Time point described: pretreatment peripheral blood. This material consisted of PBMCs, taken around atezolizumab (anti-PD-L1) treatment. The receptors derive from a man in his 60s with urothelial cancer.

The V gene is TRBV27, the J gene TRBJ1-2; D call uncertain. The germline gives CDR1 MNHEY, CDR2 SMNVEV (reference sequence). Trimming removed 2 bases from V and 4 bases from J, with 17 bases in between. The CDR3 has 16 amino acids. The CDR3 DNA reads as TGTGCCAGCAGTTTAAGGTTCCCCCCGGGTGGCTATGGCTACACCTTC. It yields the protein CASSLRFPPGGYGYTF.

J is TRBJ2-2 and V is TRBV7-6, with 7 nucleotides matching TRBD2. The CDR3 is made up of 18 amino acids. CDR1 is SGHVS and CDR2 is FNYEAQ in the germline V gene. Trimming at V came to 5 bases and at J to 4 bases, leaving 16 bases not matched to a gene. The CDR3 region has the DNA TGTGCCAGCAGCCAACGTGAGGCGGGAGAAAGTGGCACCGGGGAGCTGTTTTTT. It yields the protein CASSQREAGESGTGELFF. Using reference TRBV7-6 and TRBJ2-2 for the parts outside the CDR3, the full variable domain is GAGVSQSPRYKVTKRGQDVALRCDPISGHVSLYWYRQALGQGPEFLTYFNYEAQQDKSGLPNDRFSAERPEGSISTLTIQRTEQRDSAMYRCASSQREAGESGTGELFFGEGSRLTVL.

The V call is TRBV6-1, the J call TRBJ2-2, with D perhaps matching TRBD1 (6 bases). Trimming removed 3 bases at V and 5 bases at J, with 13 bases between. The CDR3 loop spans 15 amino acids. Germline V gene sequence: CDR1 MNHNS, CDR2 SASEGT. CDR3 nucleotide sequence: TGTGCCAGCAGTGACCCAGGGGTAATAACCGGGGAGCTGTTTTTT. As protein: CASSDPGVITGELFF.

V gene TRBV28 combines with J gene TRBJ1-2; 9 bases are a match to TRBD1. The germline V gene has CDR1 MDHEN and CDR2 SYDVKM. V gave up 8 bases and J gave up 3 bases; unmatched junction bases: 19. The CDR3 is 18 residues long. CDR3 in amino acids: CASDSAGTGYLVDYGYTF. CDR3 nucleotide sequence: TGTGCCAGCGATAGTGCGGGGACAGGGTACCTAGTCGACTATGGCTACACCTTC.

The chain combines TRBV6-1 with TRBJ2-5; 12 nucleotides align to TRBD1. The trim removed 7 bases at V and 6 bases at J, leaving 9 bases unmatched. CDR3 length: 15 amino acids. Germline V CDR1 and CDR2: MNHNS, SASEGT. CDR3 loop: CASIRGQGALKTQYF. The CDR3 DNA is TGTGCCAGCATACGGGGACAGGGGGCTTTAAAGACCCAGTACTTC.

The chain carries TRBV29-1 and TRBJ2-2, with D possibly TRBD2 on 6 matching bases. Trimming took 7 bases from V and 4 from J, leaving 13 bases between them. Germline CDR1 reads SQVTM; CDR2 reads ANQGSEA. CDR3 length: 13 amino acids. The CDR3 DNA is TGCAGCGGCCTCCTAGCGCTCACCGGGGAGCTGTTTTTT. Amino acids: CSGLLALTGELFF.

The gene calls are TRBV11-3 and TRBJ1-1; weak D call: TRBD1 (5 bases). The CDR3 has 15 residues. Trimming took 1 base from V and 11 from J, leaving 20 bases between them. The germline CDR1 and CDR2 sequences are SGHNT and YENEEA. CDR3 nucleotide sequence: TGTGCCAGCAGCTTAGTGTGGGGGGGAACTGCCGAGGCTTTCTTT. Translating it yields CASSLVWGGTAEAFF.

The rearrangement joins TRBV2 to TRBJ1-4; D is ambiguous. Trimming took off 7 bases at V and 4 bases at J, with 13 bases between the two ends. This CDR3 has 14 amino acids. Germline assignment: CDR1 SNHLY and CDR2 FYNNEI. The CDR3 spells CASKQGNSNEKLFF. Here the CDR3 DNA reads TGTGCCAGCAAACAAGGAAACAGTAATGAAAAACTGTTTTTT.

The V gene is TRBV5-1, the J gene TRBJ2-1, with TRBD2 identical over 13 bases. Losses at the gene ends were 4 bases for V and 3 bases for J; bases not matched to a gene: 10. Germline CDR1 SGHRS, CDR2 YFSETQ. The CDR3 is made up of 18 amino acids. CDR3 protein: CASSRAGLAGVSYNEQFF. CDR3 nucleotides: TGCGCCAGCAGCCGAGCAGGACTAGCGGGGGTTAGCTACAATGAGCAGTTCTTC.

The rearrangement joins TRBV7-6 to TRBJ2-1; a possible D gene is TRBD2 (6 bases). The germline CDR1 and CDR2 sequences are SGHVS and FNYEAQ. V gave up 2 bases and J gave up 4 bases, with 15 bases separating them. The CDR3 is 16 amino acids. The chain's CDR3 is CASSLQHRGRYNEQFF. CDR3 DNA: TGTGCCAGCAGCTTACAGCATCGGGGGAGGTACAATGAGCAGTTCTTC.

CDR3 nucleotides: TGCGCCAGCAGCCGGTCTCGAGCGGGGCAAAACTACGAGCAGTACTTC. Translated: CASSRSRAGQNYEQYF. The chain combines TRBV4-3 with TRBJ2-7, with 7 bases matching TRBD2. Looked up from germline, CDR1 is LGHNA and CDR2 is YSLEER. The J segment lost 3 bases and the V segment lost 4 bases, leaving 12 bases of the junction unmatched. The CDR3 is 16 amino acids.

This chain joins TRBV18 and TRBJ2-7; 13 nucleotides align to TRBD2. The germline V gene encodes CDR1 KGHSH and CDR2 LQKENI. The CDR3 extends over 16 amino acids. Trimming cost V 5 bases and J 4 bases; bases outside gene matches: 8. CDR3 region: CASSATGLAGEYEQYF. The CDR3 DNA sequence: TGTGCCAGCTCAGCGACCGGACTAGCGGGAGAATACGAGCAGTACTTC.

This clone appeared a single time. The chain carries TRBV19 and TRBJ1-6, with D tentatively TRBD1 (5 bases). The CDR3 contains 14 residues. CDR1 is LNHDA, CDR2 SQIVND, per germline (reference sequence). V lost 6 bases to trimming and J lost 9 bases, with 15 bases between them. For the CDR3, the DNA is TGTGCCAGTAGAGTCAGGGACTTCAGTTCACCCCTCCACTTT. Residues: CASRVRDFSSPLHF. The whole variable domain, filled in from reference TRBV19 and TRBJ1-6, reads DGGITQSPKYLFRKEGQNVTLSCEQNLNHDAMYWYRQDPGQGLRLIYYSQIVNDFQKGDIAEGYSVSREKKESFPLTVTSAQKNPTAFYLCASRVRDFSSPLHFGNGTRLTVT.

This clone appeared a single time. The chain is built from TRBV5-1 and TRBJ2-2; a possible D gene is TRBD1 (6 bases). The germline V and J ends were trimmed by 8 bases and 1 base, with 15 bases remaining between them. The CDR3 runs to 15 residues. Germline CDR1 is SGHRS and CDR2 is YFSETQ. CDR3 sequence (DNA): TGCGCCAGTACTCCACAGGGAAAGAACACCGGGGAGCTGTTTTTT. Translating it yields CASTPQGKNTGELFF.

The chain carries TRBV6-1 and TRBJ2-7, with D possibly being TRBD2 (5 bases). CDR1 MNHNS and CDR2 SASEGT come from the germline V gene. The CDR3 runs to 14 residues. Trimming removed 2 bases at V and 1 base at J, with 9 bases between. The CDR3 spells CASSELGGSYEQYF. CDR3 DNA: TGTGCCAGCAGTGAACTCGGAGGTTCCTACGAGCAGTACTTC.

CDR3 nucleotides: TGTGCCAGCAGCGTACGACTAGCGCGAACCTACAATGAGCAGTTCTTC. The encoded protein is CASSVRLARTYNEQFF. The rearrangement links TRBV7-2 to TRBJ2-1; 8 bases are shared with TRBD2. The CDR3 runs to 16 residues. V lost 5 bases and J lost 2; bases outside the gene matches: 8. Per the germline V gene, CDR1 is SGHTA and CDR2 is FQGNSA.

The chain is built from TRBV30 and TRBJ1-1; D is uncertain. Trimming shortened V by 7 bases and J by 0 bases, and 12 bases separated the two germline ends. CDR1 is GTSNPN and CDR2 is SVGIG in the germline V gene (reference sequence). CDR3 size: 13 residues. The CDR3 bases are TGTGCCTCCCGGCCGGGGATGAACACTGAAGCTTTCTTT. Protein sequence: CASRPGMNTEAFF.

CDR3 residues: CATLDRSYEQYF. Written as DNA, the CDR3 is TGTGCCACCCTGGACAGGTCCTACGAGCAGTACTTC. V gene TRBV27 combines with J gene TRBJ2-7; 7 bases map to TRBD1. The germline CDR1 and CDR2 sequences are MNHEY and SMNVEV (reference sequence). CDR3 length: 12 amino acids. J gave up 1 base and V 10 bases, and 4 bases lay outside the gene matches.

The gene calls are TRBV4-2 and TRBJ1-5; 12 bases align to TRBD1. The germline V gene encodes CDR1 LGHNA and CDR2 YNFKEQ. CDR3 length equals 21 residues. V lost 4 bases to trimming and J lost 4 bases; unmatched junction nucleotides: 20. The CDR3 reads CASSPKLPGQGAIFINQPQHF. The CDR3, as DNA: TGTGCCAGCAGCCCCAAACTACCGGGACAGGGGGCTATATTCATTAATCAGCCCCAGCATTTT.

About this clone: This specimen includes other DNA sequences encoding the same CDR3. The J gene is TRBJ2-5, the V gene TRBV30; tentative D call: TRBD2 (6 bases). The length of the CDR3 is 12 residues. Between the trimmed V and J ends, which lost 0 bases and 5 bases, there was a span of 7 bases. Germline CDR1 and CDR2: GTSNPN and SVGIG (reference sequence). This CDR3 reads CAWSVGGETQYF. For the CDR3, the DNA is TGTGCCTGGAGTGTAGGAGGGGAGACCCAGTACTTC.

The chain uses TRBV14 and TRBJ1-3; TRBD1 is a possible D gene (6 bases). The CDR3 contains 17 residues. Trimming stripped 3 bases from V and 4 bases from J, with 19 bases between. Germline V gives CDR1 SGHDN, CDR2 FVKESK. CDR3 sequence (DNA): TGTGCCAGCAGCCACCATTTAACAGGGTTCGGCGGAAACACCATATATTTT. Amino acid sequence: CASSHHLTGFGGNTIYF.

V usage is TRBV10-3 and J usage is TRBJ1-2, with 8 bases lining up with TRBD1. Trimming at V came to 6 bases and at J to 5 bases, leaving 5 bases not matched to a gene. Germline-derived CDR1 and CDR2 are ENHRY and SYGVKD. The CDR3 length is 13 residues. The CDR3 is CAISAGTGYGYTF. The CDR3 nucleotides are TGTGCCATCAGCGCCGGGACAGGTTATGGCTACACCTTC.

This chain links TRBV4-2 with TRBJ2-2, with a possible D match to TRBD1 (6 bases). V was cut by 2 bases and J by 4 bases, with 14 bases left in between. CDR1 is LGHNA, CDR2 YNFKEQ, per germline. This CDR3 region has 16 residues. This CDR3 reads CASSQRNRAATGELFF. CDR3 bases: TGTGCCAGCAGCCAACGCAACAGGGCGGCCACCGGGGAGCTGTTTTTT.

This clone was found many times. This chain connects TRBV4-3 to TRBJ2-3; 10 positions match TRBD2. Germline CDR1 is LGHNA and CDR2 is YSLEER. This CDR3 is built from 19 residues. J was trimmed by 1 base and V by 0 bases; bases with no gene match: 10. CDR3 loop: CASSQEVAGGSLRTDTQYF. As DNA, the CDR3 is TGCGCCAGCAGCCAAGAGGTAGCGGGAGGCTCTTTGCGCACAGATACGCAGTATTTT.